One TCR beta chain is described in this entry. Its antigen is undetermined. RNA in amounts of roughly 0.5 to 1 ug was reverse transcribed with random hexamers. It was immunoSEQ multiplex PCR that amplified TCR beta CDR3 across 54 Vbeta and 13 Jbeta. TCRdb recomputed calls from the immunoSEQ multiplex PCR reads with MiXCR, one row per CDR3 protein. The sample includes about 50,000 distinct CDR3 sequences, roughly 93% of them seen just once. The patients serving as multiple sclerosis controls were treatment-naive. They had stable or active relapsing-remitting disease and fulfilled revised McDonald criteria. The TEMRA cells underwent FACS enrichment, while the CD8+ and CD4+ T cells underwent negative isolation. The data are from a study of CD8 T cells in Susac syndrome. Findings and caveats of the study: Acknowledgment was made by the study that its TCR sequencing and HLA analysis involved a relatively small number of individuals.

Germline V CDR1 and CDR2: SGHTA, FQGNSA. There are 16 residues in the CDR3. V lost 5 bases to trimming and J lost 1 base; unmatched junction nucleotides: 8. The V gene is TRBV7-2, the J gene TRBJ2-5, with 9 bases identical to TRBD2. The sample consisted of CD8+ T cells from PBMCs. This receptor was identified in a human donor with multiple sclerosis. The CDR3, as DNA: TGTGCCAGCAGCAACCTGGGACTAGCCCTCCAAGAGACCCAGTACTTC. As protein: CASSNLGLALQETQYF.